Each of the 16 T cell receptor beta chains below was sequenced from the same sample in a study of T cell repertoires in cytomegalovirus infection. TCRdb fed the reads into MiXCR, producing one record per CDR3 protein. The sample includes around 490,000 distinct CDR3 sequences, about 25% seen only once; the top ten take over 10%. Sequencing was carried out using PBMCs. These receptors came from a human donor in good health (CMV status not recorded). Some clones in this sample may be carry-over from other donors' samples.

This clonotype has a handful of counts. The chain recombines TRBV2 with TRBJ2-1; 12 bases align to TRBD2. Germline CDR1 and CDR2: SNHLY and FYNNEI. The CDR3 is 15 residues long. The J segment lost 7 bases and the V segment lost 10 bases, leaving 11 bases of the junction unmatched. The CDR3 protein is CAIQGLAGPWNEQFF. The CDR3 DNA is TGTGCCATCCAAGGACTAGCGGGACCATGGAATGAGCAGTTCTTC.

The chain combines TRBV18 with TRBJ1-2; 7 nucleotides align to TRBD1. Per germline, CDR1 KGHSH and CDR2 LQKENI. This CDR3 spans 18 amino acids. Germline trimming cut 3 bases from V and 2 bases from J; bases unmatched to any gene: 15. The CDR3 loop is CASSPSGQDPILNYGYTF. In nucleotides, the CDR3 is TGTGCCAGCTCACCGTCTGGACAGGACCCCATACTAAACTATGGCTACACCTTC.

This clonotype was observed at least ten times. The V call is TRBV12-3 or TRBV12-4, the J call TRBJ2-2, with D uncertain. This CDR3 has 13 amino acids. V lost 6 bases, J lost 9 bases, and 14 bases lay in between. The DNA for the CDR3 is TGTGCCAGCAGACGGGCCGCTACGTGGGAGCTGTTTTTT. Translation: CASRRAATWELFF.

This clonotype was recorded a few times. The chain carries TRBV6-2 or TRBV6-3 and TRBJ2-3, with 13 nucleotides matching TRBD2. The CDR3 contains 18 residues. Looked up from germline, CDR1 is MNHEY and CDR2 is SVGEGT. V gave up 5 bases and J gave up 5 bases; unmatched junction bases: 13. The chain's CDR3 is CASSRTSGRLGLGDTQYF. The CDR3 coding sequence is TGTGCCAGCAGTCGGACTAGCGGGAGACTTGGACTCGGAGATACGCAGTATTTT.

In its sample, this clonotype was seen many times. This rearrangement joins TRBV7-2 to TRBJ1-5; D is undetermined. V lost 2 bases to trimming and J lost 0 bases, with 8 bases between them. CDR3 length equals 15 residues. Germline lookup yields CDR1 SGHTA and CDR2 FQGNSA. In DNA, the CDR3 is TGTGCCAGCAGCTTACGGCTAAATAGCAATCAGCCCCAGCATTTT. Protein product: CASSLRLNSNQPQHF. Full variable domain (outside the CDR3, taken from reference TRBV7-2 and TRBJ1-5): GAGVSQSPSNKVTEKGKDVELRCDPISGHTALYWYRQSLGQGLEFLIYFQGNSAPDKSGLPSDRFSAERTGGSVSTLTIQRTQQEDSAVYLCASSLRLNSNQPQHFGDGTRLSIL.

The rearrangement joins TRBV29-1 to TRBJ1-1; D not certain. Germline CDR1 is SQVTM and CDR2 is ANQGSEA. CDR3 length: 13 amino acids. V shed 7 bases and J shed 3 bases, with 15 bases lying between them. CDR3 sequence: CSAGSTWDTEAFF. The DNA of the CDR3 is TGCAGCGCGGGCAGTACATGGGACACTGAAGCTTTCTTT. The full variable domain, rest sourced from reference TRBV29-1 and TRBJ1-1, is SAVISQKPSRDICQRGTSLTIQCQVDSQVTMMFWYRQQPGQSLTLIATANQGSEATYESGFVIDKFPISRPNLTFSTLTVSNMSPEDSSIYLCSAGSTWDTEAFFGQGTRLTVV.

CDR3 amino acids: CASSRTSGGAHEQYF. CDR3 DNA: TGTGCCAGCAGTCGGACTAGCGGGGGTGCCCACGAGCAGTACTTC. V is TRBV14 and J is TRBJ2-7, with 13 bases lining up with TRBD2. This CDR3 has 15 residues. The V gene end was trimmed by 6 bases and the J gene end by 5 bases; junction bases not matched to a gene: 7. The V gene's germline CDR1 is SGHDN and CDR2 FVKESK.

This clonotype was counted a few times. At one boundary the junction diverges from the germline segment, which might be a read error. Here the CDR3 reads CASTQGISGSEEQFF. The CDR3 coding sequence is TGCGCCAGCACCCAAGGCATTAGCGGGAGCGAAGAGCAGTTCTTC. The chain carries TRBV4-3 and TRBJ2-1, with 9 bases lining up with TRBD2. The CDR3 is 15 amino acids. Per germline, CDR1 LGHNA and CDR2 YSLEER.

This clonotype was observed a few times. The CDR3 protein is CASSRTSGSINEQFF. CDR3 sequence (DNA): TGTGCCAGCAGCAGGACTAGCGGGAGTATAAATGAGCAGTTCTTC. The chain employs TRBV5-5 and TRBJ2-1; 13 bases map to TRBD2. The CDR3 totals 15 residues. V gave up 4 bases and J gave up 7 bases; unmatched junction bases: 5. The germline V gene has CDR1 SGHKS and CDR2 YYEKEE (reference sequence).

This clonotype was seen a handful of times. J is TRBJ1-6 and V is TRBV7-2; D possibly corresponds to TRBD1 (5 bases). Germline V gene sequence: CDR1 SGHTA, CDR2 FQGNSA. CDR3 length: 15 residues. V gave up 3 bases and J gave up 10 bases, with 16 bases separating them. Here the CDR3 reads CASSFRVGLSSPLHF. Here the CDR3 DNA reads TGTGCCAGCAGCTTTCGTGTGGGACTTTCCTCACCCCTCCACTTT.

This clonotype was seen ten or more times. The chain recombines TRBV13 with TRBJ2-1; 7 nucleotides match TRBD2. Germline loops: CDR1 PRHDT, CDR2 FYEKMQ (reference sequence). V lost 1 base and J lost 0; bases outside the gene matches: 9. This CDR3 has 18 amino acids. The CDR3 DNA sequence: TGTGCCAGCAGCTTAGTGAGGCTAGCGGTTAGCTCCTACAATGAGCAGTTCTTC. This codes for CASSLVRLAVSSYNEQFF.

This chain links TRBV29-1 with TRBJ2-5; D ambiguous. The CDR3 loop spans 13 amino acids. Germline V gene sequence: CDR1 SQVTM, CDR2 ANQGSEA. Trimming pared 1 base from V and 1 base from J, leaving 7 bases between. CDR3: CSVEAGFQETQYF. The CDR3, as DNA: TGCAGCGTTGAAGCCGGCTTCCAAGAGACCCAGTACTTC. Complete variable domain (other parts from reference TRBV29-1 and TRBJ2-5): SAVISQKPSRDICQRGTSLTIQCQVDSQVTMMFWYRQQPGQSLTLIATANQGSEATYESGFVIDKFPISRPNLTFSTLTVSNMSPEDSSIYLCSVEAGFQETQYFGPGTRLLVL.

This clonotype was recorded many times. The gene calls are TRBV7-2 and TRBJ1-1; TRBD1 might be the D (5 bases). Germline-derived CDR1 and CDR2 are SGHTA and FQGNSA. The V gene lost 5 bases and the J gene lost 2 bases, with 15 bases spanning the gap. The CDR3 is 15 residues long. This chain's CDR3 is CASSAGGSLNTEAFF. The DNA for the CDR3 is TGTGCCAGCAGCGCCGGGGGGTCGCTCAACACTGAAGCTTTCTTT.

The V and J genes are TRBV6-1 and TRBJ1-1; D is possibly TRBD1 (6 bases). CDR3 length: 15 residues. The germline V gene encodes CDR1 MNHNS and CDR2 SASEGT. Between the trimmed V and J ends, which lost 5 bases and 5 bases, there was a span of 18 bases. In DNA form, the CDR3 reads TGTGCCAGCAGTTTTGTGGACACCCAGGGGACTGAAGCTTTCTTT. Its protein product is CASSFVDTQGTEAFF.

This chain links TRBV28 with TRBJ2-7, with D possibly matching TRBD2 (6 bases). Germline assignment: CDR1 MDHEN and CDR2 SYDVKM. V was trimmed by 9 bases and J by 0 bases, leaving 15 bases between them. This CDR3 has 14 amino acids. CDR3 DNA: TGTGCCAGTAGATTAGCGGAGAGCTCCTACGAGCAGTACTTC. It encodes CASRLAESSYEQYF.

This clonotype was counted only a few times. The J gene is TRBJ2-7, the V gene TRBV7-2; a possible D gene is TRBD1 (6 bases). Germline CDR1 reads SGHTA; CDR2 reads FQGNSA. V gave up 2 bases and J gave up 0 bases, with 11 bases separating them. The CDR3 loop spans 15 amino acids. The CDR3 DNA is TGTGCCAGCAGCTTATGGCGGACAGTCTCCTACGAGCAGTACTTC. Translating gives CASSLWRTVSYEQYF.